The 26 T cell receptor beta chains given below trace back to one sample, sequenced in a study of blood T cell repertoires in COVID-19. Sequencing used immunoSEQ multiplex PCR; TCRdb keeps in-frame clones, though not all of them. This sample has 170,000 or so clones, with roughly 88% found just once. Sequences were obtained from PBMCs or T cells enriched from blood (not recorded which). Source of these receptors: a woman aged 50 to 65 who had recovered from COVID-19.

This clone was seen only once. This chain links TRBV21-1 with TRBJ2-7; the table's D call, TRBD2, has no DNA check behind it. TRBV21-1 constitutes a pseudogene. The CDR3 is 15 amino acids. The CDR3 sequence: CASSSRTSGEGEQYF. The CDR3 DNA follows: TGTGCCAGCAGCTCCCGGACTAGCGGGGAAGGCGAGCAGTACTTC.

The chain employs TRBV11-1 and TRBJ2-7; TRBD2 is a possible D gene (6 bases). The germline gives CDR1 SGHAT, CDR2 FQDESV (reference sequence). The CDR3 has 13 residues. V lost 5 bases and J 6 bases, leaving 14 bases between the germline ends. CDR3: CASSPRWRGEQYF. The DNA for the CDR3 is TGTGCCAGCAGCCCTCGCTGGAGGGGCGAGCAGTACTTC.

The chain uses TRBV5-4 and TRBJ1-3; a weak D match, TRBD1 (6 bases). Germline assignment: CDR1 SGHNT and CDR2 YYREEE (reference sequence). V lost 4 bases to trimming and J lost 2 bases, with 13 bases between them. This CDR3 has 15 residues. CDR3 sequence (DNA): TGTGCCAGCAGCGCCGGGACAAGCACTGGAAACACCATATATTTT. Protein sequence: CASSAGTSTGNTIYF.

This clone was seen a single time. For the CDR3, the DNA is TGTGCCAGCAGTGAAGATTTGCGAGGGTTCACCGGGGAGCTGTTTTTT. It codes for CASSEDLRGFTGELFF. The chain combines TRBV6-1 with TRBJ2-2; a weak D match, TRBD2 (5 bases). This CDR3 has 16 amino acids. The V and J ends lost 1 base and 4 bases respectively, with 13 bases between them. The V gene's germline CDR1 is MNHNS and CDR2 SASEGT.

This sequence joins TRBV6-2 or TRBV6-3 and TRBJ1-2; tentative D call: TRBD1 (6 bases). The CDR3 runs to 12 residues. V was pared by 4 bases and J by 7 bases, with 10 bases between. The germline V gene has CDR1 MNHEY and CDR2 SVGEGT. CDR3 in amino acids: CASSLNRAGYTF. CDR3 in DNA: TGTGCCAGCAGTTTAAACAGGGCTGGCTACACCTTC.

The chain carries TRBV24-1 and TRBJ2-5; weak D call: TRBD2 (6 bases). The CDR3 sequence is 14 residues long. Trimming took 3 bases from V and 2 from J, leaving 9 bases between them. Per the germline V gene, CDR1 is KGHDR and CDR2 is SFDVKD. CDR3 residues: CATSDISGQETQYF. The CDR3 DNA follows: TGTGCCACCAGTGATATTAGCGGACAAGAGACCCAGTACTTC.

Here the CDR3 reads CASSWDSYGYTF. The DNA for the CDR3 is TGTGCCAGCAGCTGGGACAGTTATGGCTACACCTTC. The chain combines TRBV6-2 or TRBV6-3 with TRBJ1-2, with TRBD1 identical over 7 bases. Germline CDR1 reads MNHEY; CDR2 reads SVGEGT. Unmatched junction bases numbered 3, after V lost 6 bases and J lost 5 bases. The CDR3 contains 12 residues.

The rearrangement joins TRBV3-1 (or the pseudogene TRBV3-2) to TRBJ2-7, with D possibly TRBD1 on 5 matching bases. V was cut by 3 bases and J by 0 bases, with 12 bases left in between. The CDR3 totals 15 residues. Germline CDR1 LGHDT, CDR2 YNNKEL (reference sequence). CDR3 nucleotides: TGTGCCAGCAGCCATGGGGCAGGCAACTCCTACGAGCAGTACTTC. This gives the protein CASSHGAGNSYEQYF.

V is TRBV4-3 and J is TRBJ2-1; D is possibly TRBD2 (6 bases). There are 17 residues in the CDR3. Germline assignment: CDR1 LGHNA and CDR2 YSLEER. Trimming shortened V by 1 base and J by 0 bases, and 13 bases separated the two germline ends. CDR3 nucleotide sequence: TGCGCCAGCAGCCAAGTGCGACGGGGGAGCTCCTACAATGAGCAGTTCTTC. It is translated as CASSQVRRGSSYNEQFF.

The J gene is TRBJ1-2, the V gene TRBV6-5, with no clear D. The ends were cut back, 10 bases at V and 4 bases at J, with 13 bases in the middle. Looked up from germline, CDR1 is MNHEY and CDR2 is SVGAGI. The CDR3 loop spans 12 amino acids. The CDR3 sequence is CATRPKLYGYTF. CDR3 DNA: TGTGCCACCCGTCCCAAACTCTATGGCTACACCTTC.

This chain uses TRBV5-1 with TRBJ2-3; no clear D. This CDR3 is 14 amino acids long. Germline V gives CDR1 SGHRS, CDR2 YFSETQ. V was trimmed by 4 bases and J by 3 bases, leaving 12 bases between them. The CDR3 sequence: CASSPGVVTDTQYF. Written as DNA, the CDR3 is TGCGCCAGCAGCCCCGGAGTTGTAACAGATACGCAGTATTTT. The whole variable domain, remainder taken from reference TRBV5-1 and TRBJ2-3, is KAGVTQTPRYLIKTRGQQVTLSCSPISGHRSVSWYQQTPGQGLQFLFEYFSETQRNKGNFPGRFSGRQFSNSRSEMNVSTLELGDSALYLCASSPGVVTDTQYFGPGTRLTVL.

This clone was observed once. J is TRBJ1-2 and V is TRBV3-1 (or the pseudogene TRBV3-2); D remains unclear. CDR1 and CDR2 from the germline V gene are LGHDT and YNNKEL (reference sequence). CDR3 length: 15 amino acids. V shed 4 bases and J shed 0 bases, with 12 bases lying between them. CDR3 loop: CASSPAPTTNYGYTF. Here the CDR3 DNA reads TGTGCCAGCAGCCCCGCCCCGACAACTAACTATGGCTACACCTTC.

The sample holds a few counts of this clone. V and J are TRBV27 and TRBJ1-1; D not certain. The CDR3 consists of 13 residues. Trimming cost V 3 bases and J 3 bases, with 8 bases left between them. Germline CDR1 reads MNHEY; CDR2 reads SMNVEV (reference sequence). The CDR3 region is CASSFFEDTEAFF. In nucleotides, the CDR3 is TGTGCCAGCAGTTTTTTCGAGGACACTGAAGCTTTCTTT.

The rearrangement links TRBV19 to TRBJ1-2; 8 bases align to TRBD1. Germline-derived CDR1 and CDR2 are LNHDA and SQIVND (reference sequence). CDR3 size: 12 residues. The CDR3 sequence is CDPGQANYGYTF. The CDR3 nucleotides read TGTGACCCGGGACAGGCCAACTATGGCTACACCTTC.

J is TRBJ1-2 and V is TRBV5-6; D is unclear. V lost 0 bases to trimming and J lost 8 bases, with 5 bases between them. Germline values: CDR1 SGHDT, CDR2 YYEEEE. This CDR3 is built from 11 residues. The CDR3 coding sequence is TGTGCCAGCAGCTTGGGAGGGGGCTACACCTTC. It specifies CASSLGGGYTF.

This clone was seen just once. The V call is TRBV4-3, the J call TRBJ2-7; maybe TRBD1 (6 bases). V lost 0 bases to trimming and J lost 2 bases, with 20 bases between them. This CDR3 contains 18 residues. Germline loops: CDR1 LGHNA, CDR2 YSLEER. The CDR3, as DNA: TGCGCCAGCAGCCAAGATCGAGCCCTACAGGGTTTGGCCTACGAGCAGTACTTC. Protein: CASSQDRALQGLAYEQYF.

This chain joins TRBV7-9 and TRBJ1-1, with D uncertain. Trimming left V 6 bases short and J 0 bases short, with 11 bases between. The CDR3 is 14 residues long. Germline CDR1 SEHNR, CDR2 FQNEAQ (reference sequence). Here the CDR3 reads CASSRGIMNTEAFF. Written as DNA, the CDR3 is TGTGCCAGCAGTCGCGGGATCATGAACACTGAAGCTTTCTTT.

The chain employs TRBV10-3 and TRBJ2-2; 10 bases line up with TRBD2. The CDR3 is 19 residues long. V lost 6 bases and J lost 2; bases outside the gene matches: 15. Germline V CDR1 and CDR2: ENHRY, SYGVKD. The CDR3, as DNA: TGTGCCATCAGCGTAGTAGGCCTAGCGGGGGCGCCTAACACCGGGGAGCTGTTTTTT. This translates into CAISVVGLAGAPNTGELFF.

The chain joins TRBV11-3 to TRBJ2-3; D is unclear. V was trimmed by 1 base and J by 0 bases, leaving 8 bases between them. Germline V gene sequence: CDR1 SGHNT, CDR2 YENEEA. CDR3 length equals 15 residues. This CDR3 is CASSLGGTSTDTQYF. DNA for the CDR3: TGTGCCAGCAGCTTAGGTGGTACTAGCACAGATACGCAGTATTTT.

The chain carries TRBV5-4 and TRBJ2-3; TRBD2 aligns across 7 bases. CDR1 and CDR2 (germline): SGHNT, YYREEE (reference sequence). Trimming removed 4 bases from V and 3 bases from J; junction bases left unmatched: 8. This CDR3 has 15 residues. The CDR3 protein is CASSPGGGGTDTQYF. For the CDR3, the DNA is TGTGCCAGCAGCCCCGGCGGGGGAGGGACAGATACGCAGTATTTT.

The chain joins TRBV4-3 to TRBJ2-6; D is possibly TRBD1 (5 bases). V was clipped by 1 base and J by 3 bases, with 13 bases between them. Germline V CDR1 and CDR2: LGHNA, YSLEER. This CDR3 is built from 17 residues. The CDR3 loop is CASSQVETALGANVLTF. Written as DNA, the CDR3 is TGCGCCAGCAGCCAAGTTGAGACAGCTCTTGGGGCCAACGTCCTGACTTTC.

The CDR3 spells CASSLVAGRDNEQFF. The DNA for the CDR3 is TGCGCCAGCAGCTTGGTGGCAGGGCGTGACAATGAGCAGTTCTTC. This chain connects TRBV5-1 to TRBJ2-1; perhaps TRBD1 as D (5 bases). V shed 0 bases and J shed 5 bases, with 12 bases lying between them. Germline assignment: CDR1 SGHRS and CDR2 YFSETQ. The CDR3 consists of 15 residues.

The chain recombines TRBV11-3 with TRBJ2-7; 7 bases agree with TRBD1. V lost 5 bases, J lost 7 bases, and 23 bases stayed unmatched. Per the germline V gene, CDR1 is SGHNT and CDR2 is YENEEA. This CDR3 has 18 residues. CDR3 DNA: TGTGCCAGCAGCCAGGGGCCCCTGTTTGGGCAGGGGGATGGGGAGCAGTACTTC. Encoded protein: CASSQGPLFGQGDGEQYF.

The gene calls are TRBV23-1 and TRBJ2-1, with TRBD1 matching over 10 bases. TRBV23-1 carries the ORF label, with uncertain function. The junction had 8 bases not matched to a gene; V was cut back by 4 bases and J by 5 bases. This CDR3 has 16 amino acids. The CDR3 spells CASSLPGQGCHNEQFF. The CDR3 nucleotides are TGCGCCAGCAGTCTCCCGGGACAGGGGTGTCACAATGAGCAGTTCTTC.

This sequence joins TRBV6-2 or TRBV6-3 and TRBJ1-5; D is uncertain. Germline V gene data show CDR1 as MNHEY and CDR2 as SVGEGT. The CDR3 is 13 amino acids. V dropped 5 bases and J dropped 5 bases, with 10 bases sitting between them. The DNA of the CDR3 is TGTGCCAGCAGTGACTACAGAGATCAGCCCCAGCATTTT. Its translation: CASSDYRDQPQHF.

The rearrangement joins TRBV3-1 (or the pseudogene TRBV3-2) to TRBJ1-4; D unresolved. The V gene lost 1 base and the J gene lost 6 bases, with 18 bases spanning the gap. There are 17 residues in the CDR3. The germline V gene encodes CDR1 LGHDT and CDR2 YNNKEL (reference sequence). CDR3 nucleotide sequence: TGTGCCAGCAGCCAAGCTGATAGTGGAATGGGCCATGAAAAACTGTTTTTT. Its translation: CASSQADSGMGHEKLFF.